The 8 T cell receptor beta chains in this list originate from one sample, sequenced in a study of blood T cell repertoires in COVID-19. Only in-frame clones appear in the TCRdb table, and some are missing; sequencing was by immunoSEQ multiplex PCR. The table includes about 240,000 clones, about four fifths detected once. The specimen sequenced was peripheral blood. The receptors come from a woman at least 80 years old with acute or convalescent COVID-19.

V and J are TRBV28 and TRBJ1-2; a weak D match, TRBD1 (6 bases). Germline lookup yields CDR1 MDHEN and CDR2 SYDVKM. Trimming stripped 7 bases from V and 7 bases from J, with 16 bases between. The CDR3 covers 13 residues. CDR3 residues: CASTSRRGFGYTF. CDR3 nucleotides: TGTGCCAGCACATCCCGCAGGGGCTTTGGCTACACCTTC.

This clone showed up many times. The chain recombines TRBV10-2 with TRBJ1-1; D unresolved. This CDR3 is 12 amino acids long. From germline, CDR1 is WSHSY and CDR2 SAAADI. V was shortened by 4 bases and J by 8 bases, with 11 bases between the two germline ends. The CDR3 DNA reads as TGCGCCAGCAGTGTAGCAACCACAGAAGCTTTCTTT. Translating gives CASSVATTEAFF.

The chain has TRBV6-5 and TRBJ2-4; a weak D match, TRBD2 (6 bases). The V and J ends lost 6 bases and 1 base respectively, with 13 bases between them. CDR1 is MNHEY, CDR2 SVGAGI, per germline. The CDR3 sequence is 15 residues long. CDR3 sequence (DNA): TGTGCCAGCAGGGCTAGCGCGGCGGCCAAAAACATTCAGTACTTC. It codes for CASRASAAAKNIQYF.

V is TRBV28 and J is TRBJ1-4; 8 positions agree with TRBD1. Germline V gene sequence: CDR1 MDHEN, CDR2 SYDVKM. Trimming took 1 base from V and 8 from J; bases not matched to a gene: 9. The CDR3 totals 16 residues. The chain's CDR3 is CASSLSGGLGWEKLFF. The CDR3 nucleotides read TGTGCCAGCAGTTTATCAGGGGGCCTAGGGTGGGAAAAACTGTTTTTT.

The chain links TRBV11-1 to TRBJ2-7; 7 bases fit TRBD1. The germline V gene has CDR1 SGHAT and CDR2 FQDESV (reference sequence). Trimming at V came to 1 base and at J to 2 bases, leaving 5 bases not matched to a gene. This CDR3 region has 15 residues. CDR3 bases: TGTGCCAGCAGCTTAGAACAGGGGTCCCCCTACGAGCAGTACTTC. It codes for CASSLEQGSPYEQYF.

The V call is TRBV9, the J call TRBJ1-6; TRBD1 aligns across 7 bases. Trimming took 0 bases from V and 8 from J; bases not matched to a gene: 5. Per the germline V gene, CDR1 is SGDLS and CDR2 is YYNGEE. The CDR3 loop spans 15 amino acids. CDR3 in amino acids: CASSVDIRGDSPLHF. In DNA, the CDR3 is TGTGCCAGCAGCGTAGATATCAGGGGGGATTCACCCCTCCACTTT.

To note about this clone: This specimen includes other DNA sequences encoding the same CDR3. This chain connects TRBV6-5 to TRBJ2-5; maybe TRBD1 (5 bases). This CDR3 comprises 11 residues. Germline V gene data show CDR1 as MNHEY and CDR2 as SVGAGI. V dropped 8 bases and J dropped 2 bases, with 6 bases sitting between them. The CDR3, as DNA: TGTGCCAGCCAGGGACAAGAGACCCAGTACTTC. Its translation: CASQGQETQYF.

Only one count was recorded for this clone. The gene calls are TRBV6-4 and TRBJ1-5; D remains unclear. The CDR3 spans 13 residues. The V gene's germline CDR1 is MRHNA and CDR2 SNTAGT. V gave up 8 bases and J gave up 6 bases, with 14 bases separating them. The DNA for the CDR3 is TGTGCCAGCGCAGGTGGAGAGGGTCAGCCCCAGCATTTT. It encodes CASAGGEGQPQHF.